Below are 6 T cell receptor beta chains sequenced from a single sample in a study of T cell responses to AZD1222 COVID-19 vaccine (dated by TCRdb to 2020 to 2022). The time point label on this specimen signifies: baseline before first vaccination. Libraries were made using the immunoSEQ multiplex PCR assay. The source is immuneACCESS, and TCRdb retained only in-frame sequences with V and J called. Part of the clones is not carried over; for the studies checked, unresolved V genes explain less than half of this, and the remainder is unexplained. The sample records over 120,000 clones, over 85% of which are singletons. In total, the top ten clones hold roughly 5% of the sample. Sample: peripheral blood, taken on day 0 of AZD1222 vaccination. The source of these receptors is an adult in good health.

V gene TRBV5-1 combines with J gene TRBJ2-1; 7 bases fit TRBD2. V shed 0 bases, J shed 6 bases, and the junction held 6 bases outside the gene matches. The CDR3 has 15 amino acids. Germline CDR1 and CDR2: SGHRS and YFSETQ. The CDR3: CASSLEAGDGNEQFF. The CDR3 bases are TGCGCCAGCAGCTTGGAGGCGGGAGACGGCAATGAGCAGTTCTTC.

This rearrangement joins TRBV7-9 to TRBJ1-1; D gene uncertain. The germline V gene encodes CDR1 SEHNR and CDR2 FQNEAQ (reference sequence). V dropped 3 bases and J dropped 3 bases, with 8 bases sitting between them. The CDR3 is made up of 13 amino acids. The DNA for the CDR3 is TGTGCCAGCAGCTTCCTAAGGGACACTGAAGCTTTCTTT. Translation: CASSFLRDTEAFF.

The chain employs TRBV4-1 and TRBJ1-1; no reliable D call. V was shortened by 1 base and J by 0 bases, with 12 bases between the two germline ends. The CDR3 spans 16 residues. The V gene's germline CDR1 is MGHRA and CDR2 YSYEKL. CDR3 protein: CASSQVVPSMNTEAFF. The CDR3 DNA is TGCGCCAGCAGCCAAGTGGTTCCGAGCATGAACACTGAAGCTTTCTTT.

V is TRBV19 and J is TRBJ2-1, with 9 bases identical to TRBD2. The V and J ends lost 3 bases and 2 bases, in that order; junction bases with no gene match: 5. The CDR3 length is 16 residues. CDR1 and CDR2 (germline): LNHDA, SQIVND (reference sequence). CDR3 sequence reads: CASSMGREGTYNEQFF. In nucleotides, the CDR3 is TGTGCCAGTAGTATGGGGCGGGAGGGAACCTACAATGAGCAGTTCTTC.

A single count supports this clone. The chain is built from TRBV29-1 and TRBJ2-1; D perhaps matches TRBD1 (6 bases). The length of the CDR3 is 15 residues. Germline loops: CDR1 SQVTM, CDR2 ANQGSEA. V was shortened by 0 bases and J by 5 bases, with 14 bases between the two germline ends. The CDR3 protein is CSVEDRQGFDNEQFF. The CDR3, as DNA: TGCAGCGTTGAAGATCGGCAGGGGTTTGACAATGAGCAGTTCTTC.

The chain employs TRBV28 and TRBJ1-5; the D is unclear. Trimming stripped 7 bases from V and 1 base from J, with 17 bases between. The CDR3 has 16 amino acids. The germline CDR1 and CDR2 sequences are MDHEN and SYDVKM. The CDR3 loop reads CASIRAPPDSNQPQHF. CDR3 sequence (DNA): TGTGCCAGCATCCGGGCCCCGCCGGACAGCAATCAGCCCCAGCATTTT.